This entry features one TCR beta chain sequence. The CDR3 length is 16 residues. V was pared by 6 bases and J by 2 bases, with 17 bases between. Germline V CDR1 and CDR2: MNHEY, SMNVEV (reference sequence). This specimen comes from a study of blood T cell repertoires in COVID-19. Study in general: Both acute and convalescent COVID-19 samples were obtained from the United States, Italy and Spain. T cells, B-cell-depleted T cells, or PBMCs provided the cDNA or gDNA that served as material.

Original handling: Counts of nucleated cells, estimated from reference gene primer amplification, were obtained. This table comes from immunoSEQ multiplex PCR, and its TCRdb copy is limited to in-frame clones, with some not included. The V and J calls and the clone size are those of that table, but D and trimming were determined from the DNA. The table has under 150,000 clones, over 75% seen once. The receptor comes from a woman aged 55-69 years with active COVID-19. The sample comprised peripheral blood. The V and J genes are TRBV27 and TRBJ1-3; no reliable D call. This CDR3 reads CASRSTASSTGNTIYF. DNA for the CDR3: TGTGCCAGCAGATCGACCGCCTCTAGTACTGGAAACACCATATATTTT.